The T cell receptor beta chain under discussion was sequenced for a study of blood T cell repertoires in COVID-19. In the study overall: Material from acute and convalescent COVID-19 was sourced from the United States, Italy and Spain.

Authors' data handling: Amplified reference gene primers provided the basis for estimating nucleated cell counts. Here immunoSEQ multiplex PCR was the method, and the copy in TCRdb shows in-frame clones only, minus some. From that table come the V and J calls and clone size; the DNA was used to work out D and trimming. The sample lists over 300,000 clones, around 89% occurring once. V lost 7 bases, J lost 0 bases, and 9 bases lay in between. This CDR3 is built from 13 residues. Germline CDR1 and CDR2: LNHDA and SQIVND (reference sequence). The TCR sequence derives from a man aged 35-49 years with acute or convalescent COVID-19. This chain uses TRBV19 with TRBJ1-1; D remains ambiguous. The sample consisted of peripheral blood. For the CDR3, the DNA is TGTGCCAGTAAGGGAGTCGTGAACACTGAAGCTTTCTTT. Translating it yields CASKGVVNTEAFF.